What follows are 8 T cell receptor beta chains derived from one specimen sequenced in a study of T cell changes during pregnancy in multiple sclerosis. TCRdb's table, derived via immunoSEQ multiplex PCR, lists solely in-frame clones and lacks some. The sample lists approximately 28,000 clones; roughly 89% were seen once. The sample was CD8+ T cells from peripheral blood mononuclear cells, taken in the second trimester of pregnancy. These receptors came from a female donor with multiple sclerosis, enrolled in a pregnancy study.

The chain combines TRBV7-9 with TRBJ1-4; no definite D call. Germline-derived CDR1 and CDR2 are SEHNR and FQNEAQ (reference sequence). The CDR3 extends over 13 amino acids. Trimming left V 8 bases short and J 4 bases short, with 11 bases between. The CDR3 sequence: CASVPGINEKLFF. The CDR3 nucleotides are TGTGCCAGCGTTCCGGGGATTAATGAAAAACTGTTTTTT.

This chain connects TRBV19 to TRBJ2-7, with TRBD1 matching over 8 bases. Germline V CDR1 and CDR2: LNHDA, SQIVND (reference sequence). The CDR3 runs to 13 residues. The V segment lost 5 bases and the J segment 4 bases; nucleotides outside the gene matches: 4. The CDR3 DNA is TGTGCCAGTAGTTTTGGACAGGGTTACGAGCAGTACTTC. This gives the protein CASSFGQGYEQYF.

The chain has TRBV7-9 and TRBJ2-7; 7 bases match TRBD1. The CDR3 covers 14 residues. After removal of 6 bases from V and 2 bases from J, the junction contained 7 bases not matched to a gene. Germline CDR1 and CDR2: SEHNR and FQNEAQ (reference sequence). The CDR3 sequence: CASSFRGQPYEQYF. The CDR3 DNA follows: TGTGCCAGCAGTTTCAGGGGACAGCCCTACGAGCAGTACTTC.

The chain joins TRBV27 to TRBJ2-1, with D possibly matching TRBD1 (5 bases). V was shortened by 6 bases and J by 7 bases, with 13 bases between the two germline ends. Germline CDR1 is MNHEY and CDR2 is SMNVEV (reference sequence). This CDR3 has 13 amino acids. CDR3 residues: CASRFPAGNEQFF. The CDR3 DNA reads TGTGCCAGCAGATTCCCCGCAGGGAATGAGCAGTTCTTC.

This rearrangement joins TRBV14 to TRBJ2-7; 10 nucleotides agree with TRBD2. The length of the CDR3 is 16 residues. After removal of 4 bases from V and 0 bases from J, the junction contained 6 bases not matched to a gene. Germline V gives CDR1 SGHDN, CDR2 FVKESK. CDR3: CASSPIAGGPSYEQYF. CDR3 sequence (DNA): TGTGCCAGCAGCCCCATAGCGGGAGGACCCTCCTACGAGCAGTACTTC.

The chain's CDR3 is CASSLNRIAGGEAEQFF. For the CDR3, the DNA is TGTGCCAGCAGCTTAAATCGTATAGCGGGAGGGGAAGCTGAGCAGTTCTTC. This sequence joins TRBV7-3 and TRBJ2-1; 11 bases map to TRBD2. With 1 base clipped from V and 9 bases from J, the junction kept 11 bases outside the gene matches. Germline-derived CDR1 and CDR2 are SGHTA and FQGTGA. This CDR3 contains 17 residues.

The V gene is TRBV19, the J gene TRBJ2-7; 7 nucleotides align to TRBD1. The CDR3 consists of 14 residues. Trimming removed 10 bases from V and 2 bases from J; junction bases left unmatched: 11. The germline V gene has CDR1 LNHDA and CDR2 SQIVND (reference sequence). The CDR3 is CATNQGDSTYEQYF. In DNA form, the CDR3 reads TGTGCCACAAACCAAGGGGACAGCACCTACGAGCAGTACTTC.

The chain is built from TRBV7-9 and TRBJ1-4, with D tentatively TRBD1 (6 bases). V was clipped by 5 bases and J by 8 bases, with 15 bases between them. CDR1 is SEHNR, CDR2 FQNEAQ, per germline (reference sequence). The CDR3 totals 14 residues. This chain's CDR3 is CASSDTGGGEKLFF. CDR3 DNA: TGTGCCAGCAGCGACACGGGGGGCGGCGAAAAACTGTTTTTT.